Shown below are 24 T cell receptor beta chains from a single sample sequenced in a study of blood T cell repertoires in COVID-19. The repertoire was sequenced with immunoSEQ multiplex PCR; TCRdb's copy has only in-frame clones and lacks some. The data hold roughly 200,000 clones, with about 83% observed a single time. The specimen was peripheral blood. The source is a man between 40 and 49 years old with active or convalescent COVID-19.

This clone has just a few counts. The chain uses TRBV28 and TRBJ1-2; TRBD1 aligns across 11 bases. V shed 10 bases, J shed 7 bases, and the junction held 11 bases outside the gene matches. CDR3 size: 14 residues. The germline CDR1 and CDR2 sequences are MDHEN and SYDVKM. The CDR3 DNA reads as TGTGCCACTAGGACAGGGGGCGCGAAAGGTGGCTACACCTTC. This translates into CATRTGGAKGGYTF.

This clone was observed a handful of times. This chain uses TRBV5-6 with TRBJ2-3, with 11 nucleotides matching TRBD2. V shed 0 bases and J 4 bases; nucleotides not matched to a gene: 4. Germline V gene data show CDR1 as SGHDT and CDR2 as YYEEEE. The CDR3 contains 16 residues. The CDR3 DNA reads as TGTGCCAGCAGCTTGGTGCTAGCGGGAGGTGCAGATACGCAGTATTTT. As protein: CASSLVLAGGADTQYF.

This clone was picked up one time. The CDR3 loop is CASSENFGLSENTGELFF. CDR3 in DNA: TGTGCCAGCAGTGAAAACTTCGGGTTATCTGAGAACACCGGGGAGCTGTTTTTT. This chain uses TRBV25-1 with TRBJ2-2; D gene unclear. Trimming cost V 2 bases and J 1 base, with 17 bases left between them. CDR1 and CDR2 from the germline V gene are MGHDK and SYGVNS. This CDR3 comprises 18 residues.

This clone is a singleton in its sample. V is TRBV7-8 and J is TRBJ1-2, with TRBD1 matching over 7 bases. The CDR3 runs 13 residues. J lost 3 bases, V lost 6 bases, and 4 bases had no gene match. CDR1 SGHVS and CDR2 FQNEAQ come from the germline V gene. The CDR3 loop is CASRAGTDYGYTF. The DNA of the CDR3 is TGTGCCAGCAGGGCCGGGACAGACTATGGCTACACCTTC.

This chain connects TRBV19 to TRBJ1-1; TRBD1 matches 9 bases. Germline CDR1 and CDR2: LNHDA and SQIVND (reference sequence). The trim removed 7 bases at V and 7 bases at J, leaving 7 bases unmatched. The CDR3 runs 13 residues. The CDR3 loop reads CASTGTGTVEAFF. The CDR3 bases are TGTGCCAGTACAGGGACAGGGACGGTTGAAGCTTTCTTT.

The CDR3 nucleotides are TGTGCCAGCAGTGAAGGTATCAATCAGCCCCAGCATTTT. Protein: CASSEGINQPQHF. This sequence joins TRBV2 and TRBJ1-5; D remains unclear. Germline loops: CDR1 SNHLY, CDR2 FYNNEI. CDR3 size: 13 residues. Trimming removed 1 base from V and 3 bases from J, with 4 bases in between.

This chain joins TRBV28 and TRBJ1-5; 9 bases are shared with TRBD1. Germline loops: CDR1 MDHEN, CDR2 SYDVKM. The CDR3 runs to 16 residues. Trimming took 4 bases from V and 3 from J; bases not matched to a gene: 7. The CDR3: CASSSQGQGINQPQHF. The CDR3 nucleotides read TGTGCCAGCAGTTCCCAGGGACAGGGTATCAATCAGCCCCAGCATTTT.

The V and J genes are TRBV19 and TRBJ2-1; 10 bases are shared with TRBD2. The CDR3 loop spans 14 amino acids. CDR1 and CDR2 from the germline V gene are LNHDA and SQIVND (reference sequence). J gave up 7 bases and V 3 bases, and 3 bases lay outside the gene matches. The CDR3 here is CASSILAGVNEQFF. The CDR3 nucleotides read TGTGCCAGTAGTATCCTAGCGGGAGTGAATGAGCAGTTCTTC.

Many counts were recorded for this clone. The chain uses TRBV11-2 and TRBJ2-5; D remains ambiguous. The CDR3 consists of 12 residues. In germline, CDR1 is SGHAT, CDR2 FQNNGV. V gave up 5 bases and J gave up 5 bases, with 9 bases separating them. CDR3 sequence: CASSIGRETQYF. Written as DNA, the CDR3 is TGTGCCAGCAGCATCGGTCGGGAGACCCAGTACTTC.

The gene calls are TRBV12-5 and TRBJ2-2, with D hard to call. Germline CDR1 LGHNT, CDR2 FRNRAP. Trimming stripped 0 bases from V and 8 bases from J, with 10 bases between. CDR3 length: 14 residues. CDR3 in DNA: TGTGCTAGTGGTTTGGTACCGTCCGGGGGGGAGCTGTTTTTT. Its translation is CASGLVPSGGELFF.

The gene calls are TRBV19 and TRBJ1-1, with D unresolved. Trimming removed 3 bases at V and 1 base at J, with 12 bases between. CDR1 and CDR2 (germline): LNHDA, SQIVND (reference sequence). This CDR3 comprises 15 residues. The CDR3, as DNA: TGTGCCAGTAGTATTCCCTATCCGGGGAACACTGAAGCTTTCTTT. This sequence encodes CASSIPYPGNTEAFF.

The chain uses TRBV5-8 and TRBJ2-7, with D possibly matching TRBD2 (6 bases). Per the germline V gene, CDR1 is SGHTS and CDR2 is YDEGEE. The CDR3 length is 15 residues. V was trimmed by 1 base and J by 0 bases, leaving 11 bases between them. The CDR3 region is CASSLYAGYSYEQYF. The CDR3 DNA reads TGTGCCAGCAGCTTGTACGCGGGGTACTCCTACGAGCAGTACTTC.

V and J are TRBV30 and TRBJ1-3; D may be TRBD1 (6 bases). This CDR3 has 14 residues. From germline, CDR1 is GTSNPN and CDR2 SVGIG (reference sequence). V shed 1 base and J shed 4 bases, with 11 bases lying between them. CDR3 loop: CAWSGTGSGNTIYF. The CDR3 coding sequence is TGTGCCTGGAGTGGTACAGGGAGCGGAAACACCATATATTTT.

The chain recombines TRBV5-1 with TRBJ1-6; 9 bases agree with TRBD1. The CDR3 loop spans 15 amino acids. Trimming removed 2 bases from V and 5 bases from J; junction bases left unmatched: 2. Germline V gene lookup returns CDR1 SGHRS and CDR2 YFSETQ. CDR3 in DNA: TGCGCCAGCAGCTTACAGGGGGCAAATAATTCACCCCTCCACTTT. It yields the protein CASSLQGANNSPLHF.

The J gene is TRBJ1-3, the V gene TRBV30; no definite D call. Per the germline V gene, CDR1 is GTSNPN and CDR2 is SVGIG (reference sequence). This CDR3 spans 15 amino acids. The V and J ends lost 4 bases and 6 bases respectively, with 19 bases between them. CDR3 nucleotide sequence: TGTGCCTGGATCCCTGCTCTACCTTTAATAAACACCATATATTTT. This gives the protein CAWIPALPLINTIYF.

The chain links TRBV3-1 (or the pseudogene TRBV3-2) to TRBJ1-1; TRBD1 is a possible D gene (6 bases). The CDR3 loop spans 13 amino acids. Germline loops: CDR1 LGHDT, CDR2 YNNKEL (reference sequence). Trimming removed 6 bases at V and 1 base at J, with 9 bases between. The CDR3: CASSQGQNTEAFF. The CDR3 DNA follows: TGTGCCAGCAGTCAGGGACAGAACACTGAAGCTTTCTTT.

J is TRBJ2-5 and V is TRBV7-9; TRBD2 is a possible D gene (5 bases). V lost 6 bases and J 1 base, leaving 9 bases between the germline ends. Germline V CDR1 and CDR2: SEHNR, FQNEAQ (reference sequence). The CDR3 has 13 residues. The CDR3 sequence is CASRAGVQETQYF. DNA for the CDR3: TGTGCCAGCAGAGCCGGGGTCCAAGAGACCCAGTACTTC.

V and J are TRBV3-1 (or the pseudogene TRBV3-2) and TRBJ2-3, with 8 bases that match TRBD1. Germline values: CDR1 LGHDT, CDR2 YNNKEL (reference sequence). The CDR3 has 15 amino acids. The V segment lost 0 bases and the J segment 5 bases; nucleotides outside the gene matches: 4. Here the CDR3 DNA reads TGTGCCAGCAGCCAAGATCGCGACAGGGGAGATACGCAGTATTTT. Residues: CASSQDRDRGDTQYF.

The chain couples TRBV29-1 to TRBJ2-3, with D perhaps TRBD2 (6 bases). There are 13 residues in the CDR3. Trimming left V 7 bases short and J 7 bases short, with 18 bases between. CDR1 SQVTM and CDR2 ANQGSEA come from the germline V gene. CDR3 sequence (DNA): TGCAGCGCCGCTAGCGAGACCTTGAATACGCAGTATTTT. It specifies CSAASETLNTQYF.

CDR3 region: CASASGTVTYNEQFF. The CDR3 DNA follows: TGTGCCAGCGCATCCGGGACAGTAACTTACAATGAGCAGTTCTTC. The V call is TRBV11-3, the J call TRBJ2-1, with 7 bases aligning to TRBD1. Looked up from germline, CDR1 is SGHNT and CDR2 is YENEEA. V lost 8 bases to trimming and J lost 4 bases; unmatched junction nucleotides: 11. The CDR3 length is 15 residues.

The chain employs TRBV18 and TRBJ1-6; TRBD1 matches at 8 bases. Looked up from germline, CDR1 is KGHSH and CDR2 is LQKENI. V lost 3 bases to trimming and J lost 10 bases; unmatched junction nucleotides: 8. The CDR3 covers 15 residues. This chain's CDR3 is CASSPAGTGGSPLHF. The CDR3 coding sequence is TGTGCCAGCTCACCTGCCGGGACAGGTGGATCACCCCTCCACTTT.

The chain combines TRBV3-1 (or the pseudogene TRBV3-2) with TRBJ1-3; D remains ambiguous. Germline values: CDR1 LGHDT, CDR2 YNNKEL (reference sequence). CDR3 length: 19 amino acids. Trimming stripped 0 bases from V and 2 bases from J, with 20 bases between. CDR3 in DNA: TGTGCCAGCAGCCAAGATTTTCGCCGGAGTATCGGGACTGGAAACACCATATATTTT. Encoded protein: CASSQDFRRSIGTGNTIYF.

The CDR3 here is CASSLGRASGSGFETQYF. The DNA for the CDR3 is TGTGCCAGCAGCTTAGGTCGAGCTAGCGGGAGTGGTTTTGAGACCCAGTACTTC. The chain uses TRBV11-3 and TRBJ2-5; 10 positions match TRBD2. Per germline, CDR1 SGHNT and CDR2 YENEEA. J gave up 5 bases and V 1 base, and 13 bases lay outside the gene matches. The CDR3 loop spans 18 amino acids. The variable domain in full, completed from reference TRBV11-3 and TRBJ2-5, reads EAGVVQSPRYKIIEKKQPVAFWCNPISGHNTLYWYLQNLGQGPELLIRYENEEAVDDSQLPKDRFSAERLKGVDSTLKIQPAELGDSAVYLCASSLGRASGSGFETQYFGPGTRLLVL.

This clone appeared a single time. The genes are TRBV15 and TRBJ2-3; 7 positions agree with TRBD1. This CDR3 spans 16 amino acids. Germline V gene data show CDR1 as LNHNV and CDR2 as YYDKDF (reference sequence). The J segment lost 0 bases and the V segment lost 4 bases, leaving 7 bases of the junction unmatched. The CDR3 DNA reads TGTGCCACCAGCAAGGGACAGAGGACTAGCACAGATACGCAGTATTTT. Amino acid sequence: CATSKGQRTSTDTQYF.